This T cell receptor (beta chain) was observed in a study of blood T cell repertoires in COVID-19. Study-wide background: Material from acute and convalescent COVID-19 was sourced from the United States, Italy and Spain.

A COVID-19 case was met by exposed participants within 2 weeks before study entry. The V and J ends lost 0 bases and 7 bases respectively, with 11 bases between them. CDR3 length: 14 amino acids. Looked up from germline, CDR1 is SGHAT and CDR2 is FQNNGV. Original processing notes: Estimated nucleated cell counts came from reference gene primer amplification. Clones were sequenced by immunoSEQ multiplex PCR, and TCRdb holds only the in-frame ones, with some missing. V and J calls and clone size are copied from that table; D and trimming were computed from the DNA. This sample has 300,000 or so clones, with around nine tenths found just once.

The chain links TRBV11-2 to TRBJ2-3; D unresolved. The sequencing input was PBMCs or T cells enriched from blood (not recorded which). The clonotype comes from a woman aged 45-60 years who had been exposed to COVID-19. CDR3 residues: CASSLDHYSYTQYF. For the CDR3, the DNA is TGTGCCAGCAGCTTAGATCACTACTCGTATACGCAGTATTTT.